These T cell receptor beta chains were read from a single sample in a study of cytomegalovirus exposure and HLA in healthy donors. Here immunoSEQ multiplex PCR was the method, and the copy in TCRdb shows in-frame clones only, minus some. The sample lists fewer than 130,000 clones, about 70% occurring once. Sequencing was carried out using PBMCs. These receptors were obtained from a man over 45 in good health and CMV-seropositive. Each CDR3 is given without its conserved first and last residue.

V gene: TRBV6-6
J gene: TRBJ2-7
CDR3 protein: ASSYETGSEQY

V gene: TRBV27
J gene: TRBJ1-1
CDR3 protein: ASSINSEAF

V gene: TRBV2
J gene: TRBJ2-1
CDR3 protein: ASSERGTSGYNEQF

V gene: TRBV19
J gene: TRBJ2-5
CDR3 protein: ASSEDRGETQY

V gene: TRBV6-1
J gene: TRBJ2-7
CDR3 protein: ASSEQLSSYEQY

V gene: TRBV4-1
J gene: TRBJ1-4
CDR3 protein: ASSQWGPRVAGEKLF

V gene: TRBV7-2
J gene: TRBJ1-5
CDR3 protein: ASSPGTRESQPQH

V gene: TRBV21-1
J gene: TRBJ1-1
CDR3 protein: ASVPRVNTEAF

V gene: TRBV10-3
J gene: TRBJ1-5
CDR3 protein: AISERSTDQPQH

V gene: TRBV25-1
J gene: TRBJ2-2
CDR3 protein: ASSITGETGELF

V gene: TRBV5-5
J gene: TRBJ1-4
CDR3 protein: ASSPGQLEKLF

V gene: TRBV14
J gene: TRBJ2-3
CDR3 protein: ASSPIQGLVVDTQY

V gene: TRBV9
J gene: TRBJ2-2
CDR3 protein: ASSTSPGPPGELF

V gene: TRBV2
J gene: TRBJ2-7
CDR3 protein: ASSRNREFYEQY

V gene: TRBV7-6
J gene: TRBJ2-2
CDR3 protein: ASSLEPGGRTGELF

V gene: TRBV2
J gene: TRBJ1-1
CDR3 protein: ASTPPPTSVENTEAF

V gene: TRBV29-1
J gene: TRBJ1-2
CDR3 protein: SVYYDGYT

V gene: TRBV6-1
J gene: TRBJ1-1
CDR3 protein: ASAEEVWWTEAF

V gene: TRBV7-9
J gene: TRBJ1-1
CDR3 protein: ASRPEGALLSTEAF

V gene: TRBV5-4
J gene: TRBJ2-5
CDR3 protein: ASSPGGSGSETQY

V gene: TRBV5-5
J gene: TRBJ1-2
CDR3 protein: ASSNRGTAPVNYGYT

V gene: TRBV6-8
J gene: TRBJ1-2
CDR3 protein: ARSGLKI